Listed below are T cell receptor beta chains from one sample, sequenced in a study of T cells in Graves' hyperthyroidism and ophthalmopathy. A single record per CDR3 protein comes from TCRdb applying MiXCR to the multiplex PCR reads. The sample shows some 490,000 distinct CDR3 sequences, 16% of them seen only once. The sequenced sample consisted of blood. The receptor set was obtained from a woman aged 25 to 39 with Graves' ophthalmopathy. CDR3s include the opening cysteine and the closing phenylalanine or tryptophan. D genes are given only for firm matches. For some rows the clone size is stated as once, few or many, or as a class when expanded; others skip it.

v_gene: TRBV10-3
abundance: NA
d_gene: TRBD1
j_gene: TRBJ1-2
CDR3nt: TGTGCCATCAGTGAGGACAGGGGGCGAGATGGCTACACCTTC
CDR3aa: CAISEDRGRDGYTF

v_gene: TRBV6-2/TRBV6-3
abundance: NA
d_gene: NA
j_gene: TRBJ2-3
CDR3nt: TGTGCCAGCAGTTACGGGCGATTACAGGGAAGTTCGGATACGCAGTATTTT
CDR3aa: CASSYGRLQGSSDTQYF

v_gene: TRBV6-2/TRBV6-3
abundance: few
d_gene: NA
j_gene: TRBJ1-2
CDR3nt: TGTGCCAGCAGTTACAAGTCCCGGGGCTACACCTTC
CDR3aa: CASSYKSRGYTF

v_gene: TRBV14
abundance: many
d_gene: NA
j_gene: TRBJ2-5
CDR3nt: TGTGCCAGCAGCCATGCTTTGGGGTTTCAAGAGACCCAGTACTTC
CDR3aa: CASSHALGFQETQYF

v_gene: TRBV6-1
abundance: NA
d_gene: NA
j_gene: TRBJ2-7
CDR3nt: TGTGCCAGCAGTGAACTGCCCGAGCAGTACTTC
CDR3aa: CASSELPEQYF

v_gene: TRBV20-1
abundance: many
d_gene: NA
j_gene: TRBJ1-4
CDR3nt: TGCAGTGCTCGACGAACAGGGACTGAAAAACTGTTTTTT
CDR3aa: CSARRTGTEKLFF

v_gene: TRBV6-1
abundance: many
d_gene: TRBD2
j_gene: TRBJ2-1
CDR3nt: TGTGCCAGCAGTGAAGCCCCCCTACTAGCGGCCTACAATGAGCAGTTCTTC
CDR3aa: CASSEAPLLAAYNEQFF

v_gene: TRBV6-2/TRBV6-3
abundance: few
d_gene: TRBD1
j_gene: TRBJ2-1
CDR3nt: TGTGCCAGCAGAACAGACAGGGGTCGAATTATCGACAATGAGCAGTTCTTC
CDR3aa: CASRTDRGRIIDNEQFF

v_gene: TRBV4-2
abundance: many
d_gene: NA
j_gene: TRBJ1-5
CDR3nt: TGTGCCAGCAGCCAGGCGCGACAAGCCAATCAGCCCCAGCATTTT
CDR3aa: CASSQARQANQPQHF

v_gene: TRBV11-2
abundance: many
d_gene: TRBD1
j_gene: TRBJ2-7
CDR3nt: TGTGCCAGCAGATCCACAGGGGGCTACGAGCAGTACTTC
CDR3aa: CASRSTGGYEQYF